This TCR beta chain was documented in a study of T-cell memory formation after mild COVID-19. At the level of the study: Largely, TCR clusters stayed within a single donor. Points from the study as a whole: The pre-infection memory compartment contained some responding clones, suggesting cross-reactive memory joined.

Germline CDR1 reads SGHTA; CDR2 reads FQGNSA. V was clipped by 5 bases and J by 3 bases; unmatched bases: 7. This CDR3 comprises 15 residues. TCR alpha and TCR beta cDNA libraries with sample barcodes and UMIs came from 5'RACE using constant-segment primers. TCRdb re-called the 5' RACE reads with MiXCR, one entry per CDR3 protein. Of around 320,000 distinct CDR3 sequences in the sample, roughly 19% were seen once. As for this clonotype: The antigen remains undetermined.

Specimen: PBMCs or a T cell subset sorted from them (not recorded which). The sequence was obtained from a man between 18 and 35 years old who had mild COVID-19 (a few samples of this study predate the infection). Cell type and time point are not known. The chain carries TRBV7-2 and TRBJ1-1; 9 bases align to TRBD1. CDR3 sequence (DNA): TGTGCCAGCAGCGCACAGGGGGCGGGGGACACTGAAGCTTTCTTT. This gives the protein CASSAQGAGDTEAFF.